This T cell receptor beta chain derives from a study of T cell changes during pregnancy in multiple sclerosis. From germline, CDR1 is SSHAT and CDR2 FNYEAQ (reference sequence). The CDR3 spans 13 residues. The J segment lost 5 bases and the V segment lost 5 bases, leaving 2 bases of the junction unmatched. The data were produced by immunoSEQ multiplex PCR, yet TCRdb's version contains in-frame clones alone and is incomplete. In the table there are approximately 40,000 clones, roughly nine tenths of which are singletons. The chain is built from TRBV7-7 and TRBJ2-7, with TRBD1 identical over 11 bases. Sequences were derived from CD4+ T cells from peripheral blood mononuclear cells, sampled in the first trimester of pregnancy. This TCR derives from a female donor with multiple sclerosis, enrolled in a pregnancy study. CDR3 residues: CASSRDRGNEQYF. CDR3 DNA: TGTGCCAGCAGCCGGGACAGGGGGAACGAGCAGTACTTC.